These 15 T cell receptor beta chains originate from one sample sequenced in a study of blood T cells in healthy people across ages. Alongside a J-beta primer mix, a sample-barcoded 5' primer served in a second PCR lasting roughly 6 to 11 cycles. TCRdb ran MiXCR on the 5' RACE reads and lists one entry per CDR3 protein. The table lists under 750,000 distinct CDR3 sequences, roughly 48% of them singletons, with approximately 23% in the top ten. The sequencing sample was made of blood. These receptors were taken from a man at least 80 years old in good health.

V and J are TRBV7-3 and TRBJ2-1; maybe TRBD2 (7 bases). V was clipped by 1 base and J by 5 bases, with 18 bases between them. CDR1 and CDR2 from the germline V gene are SGHTA and FQGTGA. CDR3 length: 17 amino acids. The CDR3: CASSLMAGALIHNEQFF. In nucleotides, the CDR3 is TGTGCCAGCAGCTTAATGGCGGGGGCCCTGATACACAATGAGCAGTTCTTC.

The table lists this clonotype with a count of one. The rearrangement joins TRBV10-3 to TRBJ2-3, with TRBD2 identical over 7 bases. CDR3 length equals 14 residues. Per the germline V gene, CDR1 is ENHRY and CDR2 is SYGVKD. V gave up 11 bases and J gave up 0 bases; unmatched junction bases: 8. CDR3: CASREAGSTDTQYF. In nucleotides, the CDR3 is TGTGCCTCCCGGGAGGCGGGAAGCACAGATACGCAGTATTTT.

The V and J genes are TRBV28 and TRBJ2-1; tentative D call: TRBD2 (6 bases). The CDR3 length is 13 residues. Germline CDR1 MDHEN, CDR2 SYDVKM. The ends were cut back, 5 bases at V and 3 bases at J, with 8 bases in the middle. The CDR3 region is CASSRGNYNEQFF. CDR3 in DNA: TGTGCCAGCAGTCGGGGGAACTACAATGAGCAGTTCTTC. The full variable domain, completed using reference TRBV28 and TRBJ2-1, is DVKVTQSSRYLVKRTGEKVFLECVQDMDHENMFWYRQDPGLGLRLIYFSYDVKMKEKGDIPEGYSVSREKKERFSLILESASTNQTSMYLCASSRGNYNEQFFGPGTRLTVL.

The rearrangement links TRBV12-3 or TRBV12-4 to TRBJ1-5; 7 positions agree with TRBD1. The CDR3 consists of 14 residues. V was clipped by 7 bases and J by 5 bases; unmatched bases: 8. For the CDR3, the DNA is TGTGCCAGCAAGACAGGGCTACATCATCAGCCCCAGCATTTT. Protein sequence: CASKTGLHHQPQHF.

The V gene is TRBV7-3, the J gene TRBJ2-5, with D hard to call. The CDR3 has 15 amino acids. Germline assignment: CDR1 SGHTA and CDR2 FQGTGA. The ends were cut back, 2 bases at V and 0 bases at J, with 10 bases in the middle. The CDR3 nucleotides are TGTGCCAGCAGCTTAGGCACGCCAGACCAAGAGACCCAGTACTTC. Protein sequence: CASSLGTPDQETQYF.

This clonotype showed up just a few times. The chain carries TRBV20-1 and TRBJ1-2; D possibly corresponds to TRBD1 (6 bases). Looked up from germline, CDR1 is DFQATT and CDR2 is SNEGSKA (reference sequence). V lost 3 bases, J lost 3 bases, and 11 bases lay in between. The CDR3 is 13 residues long. CDR3 amino acids: CSASHPGDYGYTF. The CDR3, as DNA: TGCAGTGCTAGTCATCCAGGGGACTATGGCTACACCTTC.

The chain has TRBV29-1 and TRBJ2-7, with 9 bases matching TRBD1. Germline V gives CDR1 SQVTM, CDR2 ANQGSEA. CDR3 length equals 14 residues. After removal of 6 bases from V and 5 bases from J, the junction contained 11 bases not matched to a gene. In nucleotides, the CDR3 is TGCAGCGTATCGGGGACAGGGAAACGCGACGAGCAGTACTTC. Amino acid sequence: CSVSGTGKRDEQYF.

The gene calls are TRBV5-1 and TRBJ1-1, with 10 bases that match TRBD1. The CDR3 spans 16 residues. J lost 5 bases, V lost 4 bases, and 11 bases had no gene match. Per germline, CDR1 SGHRS and CDR2 YFSETQ. Here the CDR3 reads CASSPDRGVIGTEAFF. CDR3 bases: TGCGCCAGCAGCCCGGACAGGGGGGTGATAGGGACTGAAGCTTTCTTT.

This chain joins TRBV5-1 and TRBJ2-4, with TRBD1 as a possible D gene (6 bases). Germline CDR1 and CDR2: SGHRS and YFSETQ. The ends were cut back, 3 bases at V and 13 bases at J, with 14 bases in the middle. The CDR3 length is 12 residues. CDR3 nucleotides: TGCGCCAGCAGCTCGAACAGGGACCAGCAGTACTTC. Its translation: CASSSNRDQQYF.

V is TRBV20-1 and J is TRBJ1-5; D is uncertain. V lost 3 bases and J lost 7, with 22 bases in between. The germline CDR1 and CDR2 sequences are DFQATT and SNEGSKA (reference sequence). CDR3 length: 16 residues. CDR3 region: CSASGRRHSEEQPQHF. CDR3 DNA: TGCAGTGCTAGTGGGCGACGCCACAGTGAGGAGCAGCCCCAGCATTTT.

CDR3: CASTCWETLNTGELFF. CDR3 bases: TGTGCCAGCACTTGTTGGGAGACATTGAACACCGGGGAGCTGTTTTTT. The genes are TRBV5-7 and TRBJ2-2; a possible D gene is TRBD2 (5 bases). TRBV5-7 is given ORF status, its function remaining uncertain. The CDR3 has 16 residues. V gave up 6 bases and J gave up 1 base, with 16 bases separating them.

V usage is TRBV15 and J usage is TRBJ1-2; 8 positions agree with TRBD1. This CDR3 has 15 residues. Germline V gene lookup returns CDR1 LNHNV and CDR2 YYDKDF (reference sequence). Trimming cost V 0 bases and J 4 bases; bases outside gene matches: 4. This chain's CDR3 is CATSRDGTGLYGYTF. DNA for the CDR3: TGTGCCACCAGCAGAGATGGGACAGGACTCTATGGCTACACCTTC. The variable domain in full, with the rest retrieved from reference TRBV15 and TRBJ1-2, is DAMVIQNPRYQVTQFGKPVTLSCSQTLNHNVMYWYQQKSSQAPKLLFHYYDKDFNNEADTPDNFQSRRPNTSFCFLDIRSPGLGDTAMYLCATSRDGTGLYGYTFGSGTRLTVV.

The rearrangement joins TRBV7-9 to TRBJ1-2; TRBD1 aligns across 8 bases. The CDR3 has 15 residues. V lost 3 bases to trimming and J lost 3 bases; unmatched junction nucleotides: 6. Germline assignment: CDR1 SEHNR and CDR2 FQNEAQ (reference sequence). In DNA, the CDR3 is TGTGCCAGCAGCTTTCTAGGACAGGGATACTATGGCTACACCTTC. Encoded protein: CASSFLGQGYYGYTF.

The chain has TRBV11-1 and TRBJ1-2; D gene unclear. The CDR3 has 12 residues. Per the germline V gene, CDR1 is SGHAT and CDR2 is FQDESV (reference sequence). Trimming stripped 4 bases from V and 8 bases from J, with 11 bases between. In nucleotides, the CDR3 is TGTGCCAGCAGCTCGTCGCGAAGGGGCTACACCTTC. This gives the protein CASSSSRRGYTF.

To note about this clonotype: This clone may be a read error of a much larger clone one base away. The chain carries TRBV29-1 and TRBJ2-4; D gene uncertain. The J call may be faulty, since TRBJ2-7 better matches the DNA end. Per the germline V gene, CDR1 is SQVTM and CDR2 is ANQGSEA. The CDR3 contains 12 residues. The CDR3: CSATLNSDEQYF. In DNA, the CDR3 is TGCAGCGCGACACTGAACTCCGACGAGCAGTACTTC.